This record covers a single T cell receptor beta chain. The assay was immunoSEQ multiplex PCR, and TCRdb's table has in-frame clones only and misses some. The profile shows 45,000 to 55,000 clones, around 96% of them singletons. These data are taken from a study of T cells after somatic rescue of genetic block. The CDR3 contains 16 residues. CDR1 and CDR2 (germline): SGDLS, YYNGEE. V lost 2 bases, J lost 6 bases, and 11 bases stayed unmatched. This receptor was obtained from a child in the first two years of life. V is TRBV9 and J is TRBJ2-1; 7 bases match TRBD2. Material: peripheral blood mononuclear cells (PBMCs). CDR3 in amino acids: CASSVAPGLKTNEQFF. CDR3 nucleotides: TGTGCCAGCAGCGTCGCGCCGGGACTAAAGACCAATGAGCAGTTCTTC.